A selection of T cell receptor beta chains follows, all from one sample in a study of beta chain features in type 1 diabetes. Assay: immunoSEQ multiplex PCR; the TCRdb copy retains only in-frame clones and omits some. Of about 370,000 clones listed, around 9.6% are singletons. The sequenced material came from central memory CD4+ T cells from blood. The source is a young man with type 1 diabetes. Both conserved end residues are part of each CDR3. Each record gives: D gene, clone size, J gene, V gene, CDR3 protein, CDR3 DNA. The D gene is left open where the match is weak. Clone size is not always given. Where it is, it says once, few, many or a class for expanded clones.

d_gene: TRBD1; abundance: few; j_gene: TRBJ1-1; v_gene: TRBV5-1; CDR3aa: CASSPGDRGSTEAFF; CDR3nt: TGCGCCAGCAGCCCTGGGGACAGGGGTAGTACTGAAGCTTTCTTT
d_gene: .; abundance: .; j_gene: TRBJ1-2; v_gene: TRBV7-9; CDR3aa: CASSTGPLSNYGYTF; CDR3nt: TGTGCCAGCAGCACAGGGCCTCTTTCTAACTATGGCTACACCTTC
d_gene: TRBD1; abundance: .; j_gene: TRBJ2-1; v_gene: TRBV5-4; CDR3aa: CASRLDRGAGNEQFF; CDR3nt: TGTGCCAGCAGATTGGACAGGGGCGCAGGGAATGAGCAGTTCTTC
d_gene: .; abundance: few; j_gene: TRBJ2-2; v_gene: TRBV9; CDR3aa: CASSINTGELFF; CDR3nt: TGTGCCAGCAGCATTAACACCGGGGAGCTGTTTTTT
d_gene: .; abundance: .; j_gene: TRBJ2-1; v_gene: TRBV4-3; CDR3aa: CASSQEGLRGEQFF; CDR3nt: TGCGCCAGCAGCCAAGAAGGTTTGAGAGGTGAGCAGTTCTTC
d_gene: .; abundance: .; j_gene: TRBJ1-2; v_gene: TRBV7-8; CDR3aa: CASSLGTPSNYGYTF; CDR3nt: TGTGCCAGCAGCCTCGGGACACCTAGTAACTATGGCTACACCTTC
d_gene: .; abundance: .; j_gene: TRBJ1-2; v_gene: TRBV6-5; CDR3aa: CASSSDYGRRVMGYTF; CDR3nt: TGTGCCAGCAGTTCTGATTATGGGCGACGTGTAATGGGCTACACCTTC
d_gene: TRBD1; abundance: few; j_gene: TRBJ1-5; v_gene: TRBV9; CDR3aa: CASSGQGREPQHF; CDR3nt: TGTGCCAGCAGCGGACAGGGACGGGAGCCCCAGCATTTT
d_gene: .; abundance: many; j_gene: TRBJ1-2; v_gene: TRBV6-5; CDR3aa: CASTTRRGIGGYTF; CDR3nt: TGTGCCAGCACTACCCGGAGAGGCATAGGAGGCTACACCTTC
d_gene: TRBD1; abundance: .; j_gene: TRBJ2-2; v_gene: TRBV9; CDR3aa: CASSVEGATGELFF; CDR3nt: TGTGCCAGCAGCGTAGAGGGGGCCACCGGGGAGCTGTTTTTT
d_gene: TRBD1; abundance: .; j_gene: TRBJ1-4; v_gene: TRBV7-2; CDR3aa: CASSLNRGQKLFF; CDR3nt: TGTGCCAGCAGCCTGAACAGGGGGCAGAAACTGTTTTTT
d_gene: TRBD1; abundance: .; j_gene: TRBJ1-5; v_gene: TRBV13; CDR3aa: CASTIRDRANQPQHF; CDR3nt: TGTGCCAGCACAATCCGGGACAGGGCCAATCAGCCCCAGCATTTT
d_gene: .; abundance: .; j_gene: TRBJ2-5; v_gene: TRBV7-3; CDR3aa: CASSSPGRQETQYF; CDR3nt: TGTGCCAGCAGCTCCCCGGGCAGACAGGAGACCCAGTACTTC
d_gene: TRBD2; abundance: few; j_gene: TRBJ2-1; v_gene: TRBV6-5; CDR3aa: CASSFLAGGPTQFF; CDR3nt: TGTGCCAGCAGCTTTCTAGCGGGAGGGCCGACTCAGTTCTTC
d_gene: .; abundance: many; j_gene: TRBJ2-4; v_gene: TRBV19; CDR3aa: CASSVRVRDIQYF; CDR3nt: TGTGCCAGTAGTGTCAGGGTTCGGGACATTCAGTACTTC
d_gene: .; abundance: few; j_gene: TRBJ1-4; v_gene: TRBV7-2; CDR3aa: CASSLGSQGGKLFF; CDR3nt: TGTGCCAGCAGCTTAGGTTCACAGGGAGGAAAACTGTTTTTT
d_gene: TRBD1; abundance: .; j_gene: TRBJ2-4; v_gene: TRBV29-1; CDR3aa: CSVGTDLAKNIQYF; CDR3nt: TGCAGCGTAGGGACAGACTTAGCCAAAAACATTCAGTACTTC
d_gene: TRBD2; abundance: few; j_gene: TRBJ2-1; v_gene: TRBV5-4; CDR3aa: CASSLAGLAGLNEQFF; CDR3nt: TGTGCCAGCAGCTTAGCCGGACTAGCGGGGCTCAATGAGCAGTTCTTC
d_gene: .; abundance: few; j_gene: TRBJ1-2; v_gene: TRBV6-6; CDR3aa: CAGGGPGYGYTF; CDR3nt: TGTGCCGGAGGGGGACCCGGCTATGGCTACACCTTC
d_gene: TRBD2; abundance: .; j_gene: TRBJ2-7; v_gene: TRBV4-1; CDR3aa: CASSQGARAGAHEQYF; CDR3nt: TGCGCCAGCAGCCAAGGTGCGAGAGCGGGAGCCCACGAGCAGTACTTC
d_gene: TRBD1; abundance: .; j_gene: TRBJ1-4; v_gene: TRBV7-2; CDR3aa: CASSPGGARNEKLFF; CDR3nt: TGTGCCAGCAGCCCAGGGGGGGCTCGTAATGAAAAACTGTTTTTT
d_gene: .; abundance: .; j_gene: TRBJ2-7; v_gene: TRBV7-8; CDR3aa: CASSLSAGPGGSTYEQYF; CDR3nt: TGTGCCAGCAGCTTATCAGCGGGCCCAGGGGGATCTACCTACGAGCAGTACTTC
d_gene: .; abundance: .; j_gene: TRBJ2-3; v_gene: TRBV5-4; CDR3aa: CASSSFSTDTQYF; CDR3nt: TGTGCCAGCAGCTCTTTTAGCACAGATACGCAGTATTTT
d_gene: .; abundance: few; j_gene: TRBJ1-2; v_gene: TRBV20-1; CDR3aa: CSARDTGYTF; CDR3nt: TGCAGTGCCCGGGACACTGGCTACACCTTC
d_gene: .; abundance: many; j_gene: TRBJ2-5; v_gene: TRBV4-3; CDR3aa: CASSQDYRQTQYF; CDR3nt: TGCGCCAGCAGCCAAGACTACCGGCAGACCCAGTACTTC
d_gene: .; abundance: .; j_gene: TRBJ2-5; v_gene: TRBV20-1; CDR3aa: CSAIPQETQYF; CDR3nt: TGCAGTGCTATCCCACAAGAGACCCAGTACTTC
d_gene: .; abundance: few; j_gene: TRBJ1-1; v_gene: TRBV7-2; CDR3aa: CASSLKRGVTEAFF; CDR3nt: TGTGCCAGCAGCTTAAAAAGGGGAGTCACTGAAGCTTTCTTT
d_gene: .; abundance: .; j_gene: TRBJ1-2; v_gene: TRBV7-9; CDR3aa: CASSLEQIYGYTF; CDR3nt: TGTGCCAGCAGCTTAGAACAAATCTATGGCTACACCTTC
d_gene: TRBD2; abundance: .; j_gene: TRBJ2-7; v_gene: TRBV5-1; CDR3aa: CASSSTSGRLVLYEQYF; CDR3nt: TGCGCCAGCAGCTCGACTAGCGGGAGACTTGTGTTATACGAGCAGTACTTC
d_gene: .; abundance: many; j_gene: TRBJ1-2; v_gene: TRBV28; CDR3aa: CASNQQAGGGYTF; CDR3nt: TGTGCCAGCAACCAACAGGCTGGGGGTGGCTACACCTTC
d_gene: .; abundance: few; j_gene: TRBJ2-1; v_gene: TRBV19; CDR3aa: CASSIGARGEQFF; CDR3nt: TGTGCCAGTAGTATAGGCGCCAGAGGTGAGCAGTTCTTC
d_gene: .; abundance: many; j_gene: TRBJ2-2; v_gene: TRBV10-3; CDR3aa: CAISEAGGLNTGELFF; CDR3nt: TGTGCCATCAGTGAGGCAGGCGGACTGAACACCGGGGAGCTGTTTTTT
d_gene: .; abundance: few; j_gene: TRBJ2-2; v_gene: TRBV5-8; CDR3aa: CASSFFPGANTGELFF; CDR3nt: TGTGCCAGCAGCTTTTTTCCAGGGGCGAACACCGGGGAGCTGTTTTTT
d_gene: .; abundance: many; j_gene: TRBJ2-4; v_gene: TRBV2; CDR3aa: CASSDLLAVKNIQYF; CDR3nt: TGTGCCAGCAGTGACCTTCTGGCGGTCAAAAACATTCAGTACTTC
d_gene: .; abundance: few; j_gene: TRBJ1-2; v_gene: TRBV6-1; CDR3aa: CASSDFDYGYTF; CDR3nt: TGTGCCAGCAGTGACTTCGACTATGGCTACACCTTC
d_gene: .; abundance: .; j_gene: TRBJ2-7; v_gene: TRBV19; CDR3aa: CASSIPGSTYEQYF; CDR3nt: TGTGCCAGTAGTATCCCAGGGTCAACCTACGAGCAGTACTTC
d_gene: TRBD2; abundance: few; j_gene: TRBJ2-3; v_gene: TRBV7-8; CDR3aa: CASSAPAGTSGSESTDTQYF; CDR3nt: TGTGCCAGCAGCGCCCCGGCCGGGACTAGCGGGAGTGAGAGCACAGATACGCAGTATTTT
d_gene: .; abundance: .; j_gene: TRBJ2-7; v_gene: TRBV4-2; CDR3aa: CASSQEVEGLYEQYF; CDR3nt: TGTGCCAGCAGCCAAGAAGTGGAAGGGTTGTACGAGCAGTACTTC
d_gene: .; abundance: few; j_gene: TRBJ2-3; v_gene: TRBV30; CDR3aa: CAWSVESDTQYF; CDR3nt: TGTGCCTGGAGTGTAGAGTCAGATACGCAGTATTTT
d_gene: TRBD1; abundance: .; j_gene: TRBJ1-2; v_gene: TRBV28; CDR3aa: CAGTSGTVTLGGYTF; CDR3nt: TGTGCCGGGACGTCGGGGACAGTAACCCTAGGTGGCTACACCTTC
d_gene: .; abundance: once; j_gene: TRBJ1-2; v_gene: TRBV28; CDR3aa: CASSLGQLYGYTF; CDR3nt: TGTGCCAGCAGTTTAGGACAGCTTTATGGCTACACCTTC
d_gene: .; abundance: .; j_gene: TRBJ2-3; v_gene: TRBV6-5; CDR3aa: CASGSPGTDTQYF; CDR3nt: TGTGCCAGCGGGAGCCCCGGCACAGATACGCAGTATTTT
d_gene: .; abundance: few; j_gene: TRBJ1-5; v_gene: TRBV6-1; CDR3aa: CASSDQGHYSNQPQHF; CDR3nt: TGTGCCAGCAGTGACCAGGGACACTATAGCAATCAGCCCCAGCATTTT
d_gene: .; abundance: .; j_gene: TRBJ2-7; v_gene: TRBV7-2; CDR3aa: CASSLGTGSYEQYF; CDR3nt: TGTGCCAGCAGCTTAGGAACAGGCTCCTACGAGCAGTACTTC
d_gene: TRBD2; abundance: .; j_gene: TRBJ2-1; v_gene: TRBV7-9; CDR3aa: CASSLSAGGSKNEQFF; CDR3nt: TGTGCCAGCAGCTTATCCGCGGGAGGATCGAAAAATGAGCAGTTCTTC
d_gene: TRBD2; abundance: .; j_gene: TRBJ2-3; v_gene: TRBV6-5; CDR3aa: CASGLAGGSDTQYF; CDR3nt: TGTGCCAGCGGATTAGCGGGAGGCTCAGATACGCAGTATTTT
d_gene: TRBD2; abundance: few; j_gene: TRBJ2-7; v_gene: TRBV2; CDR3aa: CASSEALRGTSGHPYYEQYF; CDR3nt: TGTGCCAGCAGTGAAGCGCTTCGGGGGACTAGCGGCCATCCGTACTACGAGCAGTACTTC
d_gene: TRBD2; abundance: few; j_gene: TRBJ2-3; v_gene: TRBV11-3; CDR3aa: CASSSPAGGPPGTDTQYF; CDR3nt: TGTGCCAGCAGCTCCCCAGCGGGAGGGCCACCGGGCACAGATACGCAGTATTTT
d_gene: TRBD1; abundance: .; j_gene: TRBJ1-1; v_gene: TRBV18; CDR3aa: CASSPGQGGTEAFF; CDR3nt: TGTGCCAGCTCACCGGGACAGGGAGGCACTGAAGCTTTCTTT
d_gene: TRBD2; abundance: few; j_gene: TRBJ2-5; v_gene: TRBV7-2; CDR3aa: CASSQGLGVETQYF; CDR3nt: TGTGCCAGCAGCCAGGGACTAGGTGTCGAGACCCAGTACTTC
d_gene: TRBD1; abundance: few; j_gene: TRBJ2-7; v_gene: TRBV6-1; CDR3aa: CASSEHLPGQGAYEQYF; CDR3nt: TGTGCCAGCAGTGAACACTTGCCGGGACAGGGTGCGTACGAGCAGTACTTC
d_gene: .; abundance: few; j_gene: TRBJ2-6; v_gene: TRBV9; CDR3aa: CASSPRGSGANVLTF; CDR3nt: TGTGCCAGCAGCCCCCGTGGCTCTGGGGCCAACGTCCTGACTTTC
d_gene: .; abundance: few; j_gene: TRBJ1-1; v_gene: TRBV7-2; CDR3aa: CASSLAAAGGGAFF; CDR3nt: TGTGCCAGCAGCTTAGCGGCAGCTGGTGGGGGAGCTTTCTTT
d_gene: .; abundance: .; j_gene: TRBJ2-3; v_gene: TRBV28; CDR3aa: CASSFGLVTGADTQYF; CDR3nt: TGTGCCAGCAGTTTCGGTTTAGTTACGGGAGCAGATACGCAGTATTTT
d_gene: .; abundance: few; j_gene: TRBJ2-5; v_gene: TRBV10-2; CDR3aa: CASSEATGGKETQYF; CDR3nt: TGCGCCAGCAGTGAGGCGACAGGTGGGAAGGAGACCCAGTACTTC
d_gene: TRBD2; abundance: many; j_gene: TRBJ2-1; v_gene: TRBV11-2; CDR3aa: CASSLPGGLEYNEQFF; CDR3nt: TGTGCCAGCAGCTTACCCGGGGGACTAGAATACAATGAGCAGTTCTTC
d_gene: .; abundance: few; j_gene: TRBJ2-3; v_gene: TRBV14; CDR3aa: CASSQYLTDTQYF; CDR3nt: TGTGCCAGCAGCCAATATTTGACAGATACGCAGTATTTT
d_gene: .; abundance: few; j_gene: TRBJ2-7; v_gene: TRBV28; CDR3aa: CASSFQGFTVQYF; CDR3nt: TGTGCCAGCAGTTTTCAGGGCTTTACGGTGCAGTACTTC
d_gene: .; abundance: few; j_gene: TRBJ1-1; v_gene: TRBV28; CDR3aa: CASSLHGGVGTEAFF; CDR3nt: TGTGCCAGCAGTCTCCATGGAGGGGTGGGCACTGAAGCTTTCTTT